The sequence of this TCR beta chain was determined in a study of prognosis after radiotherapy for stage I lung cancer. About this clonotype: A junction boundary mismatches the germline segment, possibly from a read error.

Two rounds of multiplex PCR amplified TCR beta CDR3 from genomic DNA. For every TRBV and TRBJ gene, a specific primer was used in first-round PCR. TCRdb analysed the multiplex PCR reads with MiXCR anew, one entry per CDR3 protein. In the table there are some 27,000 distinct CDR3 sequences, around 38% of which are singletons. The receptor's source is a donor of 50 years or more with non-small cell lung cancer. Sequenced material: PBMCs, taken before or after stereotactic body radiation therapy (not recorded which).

CDR3 nucleotides: TGTGCCAGCCGGAGAGATTACACTGAAGATTTCTTT. Protein sequence: CASRRDYTEDFF. The chain links TRBV5-1 to TRBJ1-1; D uncertain. The CDR3 totals 12 residues. CDR1 is SGHRS, CDR2 YFSETQ, per germline.